Presented here are 5 T cell receptor beta chains from one specimen sequenced in a study of cytomegalovirus exposure and HLA in healthy donors. It was with 60 Vbeta and 13 Jbeta primers that the PCR ran. Clones were sequenced by immunoSEQ multiplex PCR, and TCRdb holds only the in-frame ones, with some missing. The sample lists 100,000 to 150,000 clones, 80% to 90% occurring once. Sequencing was carried out using PBMCs. Source of these receptors: a man aged 35-49 years in good health and CMV-seronegative.

The chain couples TRBV6-6 to TRBJ1-3; D unresolved. Germline assignment: CDR1 MNHNY and CDR2 SVGAGI (reference sequence). The CDR3 extends over 16 amino acids. Trimming took 2 bases from V and 3 from J, leaving 14 bases between them. The CDR3 spells CASSYGSSGNGNTIYF. The CDR3, as DNA: TGTGCCAGCAGTTACGGCTCGTCGGGAAATGGAAACACCATATATTTT.

The chain employs TRBV28 and TRBJ2-7, with 9 bases that match TRBD2. Trimming removed 11 bases from V and 4 bases from J; junction bases left unmatched: 21. The germline V gene has CDR1 MDHEN and CDR2 SYDVKM. CDR3 length: 17 residues. The CDR3 bases are TGTGCCGGTGCCAGGACCGGCGGGAGGGAACGCGCGTACGAGCAGTACTTC. Its translation is CAGARTGGRERAYEQYF. Filled out from reference TRBV28 and TRBJ2-7, the complete variable domain reads DVKVTQSSRYLVKRTGEKVFLECVQDMDHENMFWYRQDPGLGLRLIYFSYDVKMKEKGDIPEGYSVSREKKERFSLILESASTNQTSMYLCAGARTGGRERAYEQYFGPGTRLTVT.

The chain uses TRBV4-3 and TRBJ2-4, with 11 bases matching TRBD2. V lost 3 bases, J lost 8 bases, and 9 bases stayed unmatched. This CDR3 contains 16 residues. The germline CDR1 and CDR2 sequences are LGHNA and YSLEER. Here the CDR3 DNA reads TGCGCCAGCAGCCAGGGACTAGCGGACTCAATATACATTCAGTACTTC. Protein: CASSQGLADSIYIQYF.

This clone was counted between two and nine times. The conserved phenylalanine or tryptophan normally closing the CDR3 is absent here, so this likely arose from a read error. It is unclear where the CDR3 begins or ends on the DNA, so no DNA is shown, and the CDR3 is as TCRdb lists it. CDR3 in amino acids: CASSLDGMRGTRI. The chain employs TRBV7-9 and TRBJ2-7; the D call of TRBD1 is as the table states it, not checked on the DNA. Germline V lookup: CDR1 SEHNR, CDR2 FQNEAQ (reference sequence). With termini counted, the CDR3 has 13 amino acids.

The rearrangement links TRBV15 to TRBJ1-4; D unresolved. Germline CDR1 and CDR2: LNHNV and YYDKDF (reference sequence). CDR3 length: 14 amino acids. Trimming shortened V by 0 bases and J by 6 bases, and 8 bases separated the two germline ends. This CDR3 reads CATSRDRLDEKLFF. The CDR3, as DNA: TGTGCCACCAGCAGAGACAGGTTAGATGAAAAACTGTTTTTT. The variable domain in full, with the rest retrieved from reference TRBV15 and TRBJ1-4, is DAMVIQNPRYQVTQFGKPVTLSCSQTLNHNVMYWYQQKSSQAPKLLFHYYDKDFNNEADTPDNFQSRRPNTSFCFLDIRSPGLGDTAMYLCATSRDRLDEKLFFGSGTQLSVL.